This T cell receptor beta chain appears in the sequencing data of a study of T cell responses to AZD1222 COVID-19 vaccine. The study, taken as a whole, reports: The study found vaccine-associated CD4 TCRs spanning spike, dominant at 160-218 and 743-854. Repertoires were obtained solely post-peak T cell response. Spike-specific TCR depth and breadth grew after two AZD1222 doses.

Germline V gene sequence: CDR1 SNHLY, CDR2 FYNNEI. This CDR3 is built from 12 residues. The V end was cut by 7 bases, the J end by 7 bases, with 11 bases between. As for this clone: Its antigen is unknown.

The data were produced by immunoSEQ multiplex PCR, yet TCRdb's version contains in-frame clones alone and is incomplete. The table lists some 120,000 clones, roughly 90% of them singletons, with under 3.5% in the top ten. This chain uses TRBV2 with TRBJ2-1; D gene ambiguous. This clonotype was obtained from an adult in good health. The input for sequencing was peripheral blood, taken on day 0 of AZD1222 vaccination. CDR3 loop: CASNLRTNEQFF. CDR3 in DNA: TGTGCCAGCAATCTTCGAACAAATGAGCAGTTCTTC.